The 27 T cell receptor beta chains reported below all come from one sample, sequenced in a study of cytomegalovirus exposure and HLA in healthy donors. 13 Jbeta primers and 60 Vbeta primers were used for the PCR. Clones were read by immunoSEQ multiplex PCR, and TCRdb kept only the in-frame ones, dropping some. The sample lists over 150,000 clones, 78% seen once, with roughly 13% in the top ten. The sequenced sample consisted of PBMCs. The receptors stem from a woman aged 45-65 years in good health and CMV-seropositive.

The gene calls are TRBV6-6 and TRBJ2-5; D ambiguous. Germline values: CDR1 MNHNY, CDR2 SVGAGI (reference sequence). The CDR3 totals 13 residues. V lost 3 bases to trimming and J lost 3 bases, with 8 bases between them. The CDR3 DNA follows: TGTGCCAGCAGTTATTCGGCGGAAGAGACCCAGTACTTC. It translates to CASSYSAEETQYF.

Only a few counts were recorded for this clone. The gene calls are TRBV19 and TRBJ1-1, with 7 bases identical to TRBD1. Unmatched junction bases numbered 11, after V lost 6 bases and J lost 1 base. Germline assignment: CDR1 LNHDA and CDR2 SQIVND (reference sequence). The CDR3 is 16 amino acids. DNA of the CDR3: TGTGCCAGTAGCCCACAGTCCGGGACAGCGAACACTGAAGCTTTCTTT. The encoded protein is CASSPQSGTANTEAFF.

Details on this clone: A read error may account for a junction end that differs from germline. V and J are TRBV7-3 and TRBJ2-1, with 9 bases lining up with TRBD2. This CDR3 spans 16 amino acids. Germline CDR1 SGHTA, CDR2 FQGTGA. CDR3 in amino acids: CSSSLSGGRTYNEQFF. The CDR3 region has the DNA TGTTCCAGCAGCTTAAGCGGGGGGAGGACCTACAATGAGCAGTTCTTC.

V is TRBV6-6 and J is TRBJ2-1; possibly TRBD2 for D (7 bases). The germline V and J ends were trimmed by 8 bases and 7 bases, with 18 bases remaining between them. The CDR3 has 14 residues. Germline CDR1 is MNHNY and CDR2 is SVGAGI (reference sequence). CDR3: CASRLTGGGNEQFF. CDR3 sequence (DNA): TGTGCCAGCCGATTGACGGGGGGCGGAAATGAGCAGTTCTTC.

V usage is TRBV4-2 and J usage is TRBJ2-7; D might be TRBD2 (5 bases). The length of the CDR3 is 13 residues. The V and J ends lost 5 bases and 8 bases respectively, with 16 bases between them. The germline CDR1 and CDR2 sequences are LGHNA and YNFKEQ. CDR3 sequence: CASSLESSLQQYF. CDR3 bases: TGTGCCAGCAGCTTGGAATCTAGCCTTCAGCAGTACTTC.

The chain employs TRBV10-1 and TRBJ1-3; D is undetermined. Germline V CDR1 and CDR2: WNHNN, SYGVQD (reference sequence). The CDR3 contains 14 residues. V lost 3 bases to trimming and J lost 2 bases, with 8 bases between them. The DNA for the CDR3 is TGCGCCAGCAGTGATATAACAGCTGGAAACACCATATATTTT. It codes for CASSDITAGNTIYF.

The chain combines TRBV5-4 with TRBJ2-3, with 9 positions matching TRBD1. The CDR3 covers 16 residues. Germline CDR1 and CDR2: SGHNT and YYREEE (reference sequence). The junction had 2 bases not matched to a gene; V was cut back by 0 bases and J by 0 bases. The CDR3 here is CASSLVGTGSTDTQYF. The CDR3 bases are TGTGCCAGCAGCTTGGTGGGGACAGGGAGCACAGATACGCAGTATTTT. The full variable domain, in which reference TRBV5-4 and TRBJ2-3 provide the parts outside the CDR3, is ETGVTQSPTHLIKTRGQQVTLRCSSQSGHNTVSWYQQALGQGPQFIFQYYREEENGRGNFPPRFSGLQFPNYSSELNVNALELDDSALYLCASSLVGTGSTDTQYFGPGTRLTVL.

DNA of the CDR3: TGTGCCAGCAGTGTGCAACAGGGGATCACAGATACGCAGTATTTT. Translated, it gives CASSVQQGITDTQYF. This chain links TRBV2 with TRBJ2-3; 7 nucleotides align to TRBD1. V was pared by 4 bases and J by 2 bases, with 6 bases of the junction left unmatched. This CDR3 has 15 amino acids. Germline CDR1 SNHLY, CDR2 FYNNEI.

The rearrangement links TRBV30 to TRBJ1-4; the match to TRBD1 covers 10 bases. The CDR3 loop spans 14 amino acids. V shed 7 bases and J 8 bases; nucleotides not matched to a gene: 10. The germline V gene encodes CDR1 GTSNPN and CDR2 SVGIG (reference sequence). In nucleotides, the CDR3 is TGTGCCTCCCCATCGACAGGGGGCGCGGAAAAACTGTTTTTT. Protein product: CASPSTGGAEKLFF.

The chain couples TRBV29-1 to TRBJ2-5; 7 bases line up with TRBD1. CDR1 SQVTM and CDR2 ANQGSEA come from the germline V gene. CDR3 length: 15 residues. J was trimmed by 2 bases and V by 6 bases; bases with no gene match: 12. CDR3 amino acids: CSVLLMTGSQETQYF. The DNA for the CDR3 is TGCAGCGTCTTACTCATGACAGGGTCACAAGAGACCCAGTACTTC.

This clone was seen a handful of times. The chain has TRBV5-4 and TRBJ2-2; 7 bases agree with TRBD1. Germline V lookup: CDR1 SGHNT, CDR2 YYREEE (reference sequence). The CDR3 loop spans 15 amino acids. The V and J ends lost 4 bases and 0 bases, in that order; junction bases with no gene match: 3. CDR3 DNA: TGTGCCAGCAGCCCCGGGACAGCGAACACCGGGGAGCTGTTTTTT. It specifies CASSPGTANTGELFF.

This clone was seen a handful of times. The V call is TRBV5-1, the J call TRBJ2-5, with 7 nucleotides matching TRBD2. CDR3 size: 15 residues. Germline lookup yields CDR1 SGHRS and CDR2 YFSETQ. V lost 2 bases, J lost 4 bases, and 8 bases stayed unmatched. In DNA, the CDR3 is TGCGCCAGCAGCTTTGGCGGGACGGGGGGAGAGACCCAGTACTTC. Amino acids: CASSFGGTGGETQYF. Based on the CDR3 plus reference TRBV5-1 and TRBJ2-5, the full variable domain is KAGVTQTPRYLIKTRGQQVTLSCSPISGHRSVSWYQQTPGQGLQFLFEYFSETQRNKGNFPGRFSGRQFSNSRSEMNVSTLELGDSALYLCASSFGGTGGETQYFGPGTRLLVL.

This chain connects TRBV10-3 to TRBJ1-6; unclear D gene. Looked up from germline, CDR1 is ENHRY and CDR2 is SYGVKD. CDR3 length: 15 amino acids. Deletions cut 4 bases from V and 8 bases from J, with 15 bases between. This chain's CDR3 is CAISVEGGRDSPLHF. For the CDR3, the DNA is TGTGCCATCAGTGTGGAGGGAGGCCGCGATTCACCCCTCCACTTT.

This clone was found once. V and J are TRBV14 and TRBJ2-1, with D perhaps matching TRBD1 (6 bases). The CDR3 has 17 residues. V was trimmed by 1 base and J by 0 bases, leaving 13 bases between them. The germline gives CDR1 SGHDN, CDR2 FVKESK. The CDR3 spells CASSQAPRGDSYNEQFF. CDR3 DNA sequence: TGTGCCAGCAGCCAAGCCCCCAGGGGTGACTCCTACAATGAGCAGTTCTTC.

The chain carries TRBV2 and TRBJ2-1, with TRBD1 matching 9 bases. The junction had 9 bases not matched to a gene; V was cut back by 8 bases and J by 7 bases. The CDR3 spans 14 residues. CDR1 and CDR2 (germline): SNHLY, FYNNEI. CDR3 nucleotide sequence: TGTGCCAGCCACAGGGGGCCTAAGGGGAATGAGCAGTTCTTC. Amino acids: CASHRGPKGNEQFF. Drawing the rest from reference TRBV2 and TRBJ2-1, the complete variable domain is EPEVTQTPSHQVTQMGQEVILRCVPISNHLYFYWYRQILGQKVEFLVSFYNNEISEKSEIFDDQFSVERPDGSNFTLKIRSTKLEDSAMYFCASHRGPKGNEQFFGPGTRLTVL.

The chain is built from TRBV11-2 and TRBJ2-5; tentative D call: TRBD2 (6 bases). Germline CDR1 is SGHAT and CDR2 is FQNNGV. Deletions cut 1 base from V and 5 bases from J, with 11 bases between. There are 14 residues in the CDR3. The CDR3 nucleotides are TGTGCCAGCAGCTTAGGAGGTCGGGGGGAGACCCAGTACTTC. It translates to CASSLGGRGETQYF.

The V and J genes are TRBV12-5 and TRBJ1-1; 7 bases line up with TRBD1. Germline-derived CDR1 and CDR2 are LGHNT and FRNRAP. The trim removed 9 bases at V and 6 bases at J, leaving 10 bases unmatched. This CDR3 has 13 amino acids. The CDR3 region is CASLGQAGAEAFF. The CDR3 region has the DNA TGTGCTAGCCTAGGACAGGCTGGGGCTGAAGCTTTCTTT. The full variable domain, its missing parts supplied by reference TRBV12-5 and TRBJ1-1, is DARVTQTPRHKVTEMGQEVTMRCQPILGHNTVFWYRQTMMQGLELLAYFRNRAPLDDSGMPKDRFSAEMPDATLATLKIQPSEPRDSAVYFCASLGQAGAEAFFGQGTRLTVV.

This clone has just a few counts. The rearrangement joins TRBV7-9 to TRBJ2-1; possible D gene TRBD1, 6 bases. Trimming removed 5 bases at V and 4 bases at J, with 15 bases between. Germline V gene lookup returns CDR1 SEHNR and CDR2 FQNEAQ (reference sequence). This CDR3 spans 15 amino acids. CDR3 nucleotide sequence: TGTGCCAGCAGCCTATATTCCGGGACATACAATGAGCAGTTCTTC. This encodes CASSLYSGTYNEQFF.

V gene TRBV9 combines with J gene TRBJ1-1, with TRBD1 matching over 7 bases. V dropped 0 bases and J dropped 8; count of bases not matched to a gene: 7. The germline gives CDR1 SGDLS, CDR2 YYNGEE. The CDR3 length is 14 residues. The CDR3 bases are TGTGCCAGCAGCGTAGGCACAGGGGAGTCAGAAGCTTTCTTT. It yields the protein CASSVGTGESEAFF.

This clone was counted a few times. The J gene is TRBJ1-2, the V gene TRBV7-6; TRBD1 matches 9 bases. Germline CDR1 is SGHVS and CDR2 is FNYEAQ. The J segment lost 7 bases and the V segment lost 5 bases, leaving 8 bases of the junction unmatched. This CDR3 is 14 amino acids long. The CDR3 nucleotides read TGTGCCAGCAGCCCTAAACAGGGGGCCGGTGGCTACACCTTC. The encoded protein is CASSPKQGAGGYTF.

J is TRBJ1-1 and V is TRBV11-2; the D is unclear. This CDR3 has 14 residues. The V end lost 1 base, the J end lost 2 bases, and 8 bases lay between the germline ends. Germline V gives CDR1 SGHAT, CDR2 FQNNGV. The chain's CDR3 is CASSLAGINTEAFF. The CDR3 region has the DNA TGTGCCAGCAGCTTAGCGGGGATCAACACTGAAGCTTTCTTT. The whole variable domain, filled in from reference TRBV11-2 and TRBJ1-1, reads EAGVAQSPRYKIIEKRQSVAFWCNPISGHATLYWYQQILGQGPKLLIQFQNNGVVDDSQLPKDRFSAERLKGVDSTLKIQPAKLEDSAVYLCASSLAGINTEAFFGQGTRLTVV.

This chain links TRBV7-2 with TRBJ2-2; D unclear. There are 15 residues in the CDR3. V was cut by 2 bases and J by 1 base, with 8 bases left in between. Looked up from germline, CDR1 is SGHTA and CDR2 is FQGNSA. This CDR3 is CASSLNARNTGELFF. CDR3 nucleotide sequence: TGTGCCAGCAGCTTAAACGCGCGGAACACCGGGGAGCTGTTTTTT.

The rearrangement links TRBV19 to TRBJ1-1; D is perhaps TRBD1 (6 bases). This CDR3 region has 15 residues. V lost 7 bases and J 4 bases, leaving 19 bases between the germline ends. Germline V gene sequence: CDR1 LNHDA, CDR2 SQIVND (reference sequence). Here the CDR3 DNA reads TGTGCCAGTAACACCAAGCCAGGGGTCAGCACTGAAGCTTTCTTT. Protein: CASNTKPGVSTEAFF.

The chain has TRBV27 and TRBJ1-5; D remains ambiguous. CDR3 size: 16 residues. V lost 2 bases and J 1 base, leaving 12 bases between the germline ends. Germline lookup yields CDR1 MNHEY and CDR2 SMNVEV (reference sequence). The CDR3 is CASSLVPPRSNQPQHF. CDR3 sequence (DNA): TGTGCCAGCAGTTTAGTACCCCCGCGGAGCAATCAGCCCCAGCATTTT.

CDR3 nucleotides: TGTGCCAGGGGACAGACCCTTGGGTCACCCCTCCACTTT. It encodes CARGQTLGSPLHF. The chain recombines TRBV2 with TRBJ1-6; 7 positions match TRBD1. Germline-derived CDR1 and CDR2 are SNHLY and FYNNEI. V trimming: 9 bases; J trimming: 10 bases; junction bases outside the gene matches: 9. The CDR3 covers 13 residues.

V usage is TRBV7-9 and J usage is TRBJ2-7; a possible D gene is TRBD1 (6 bases). The ends were cut back, 5 bases at V and 3 bases at J, with 11 bases in the middle. Germline lookup yields CDR1 SEHNR and CDR2 FQNEAQ (reference sequence). CDR3 length equals 13 residues. The CDR3 nucleotides are TGTGCCAGCAGCCTCGAACAGGGCTACGAGCAGTACTTC. Protein sequence: CASSLEQGYEQYF.

The V and J genes are TRBV5-1 and TRBJ1-1; D not certain. The V end lost 4 bases, the J end lost 0 bases, and 7 bases lay between the germline ends. This CDR3 region has 13 residues. The V gene's germline CDR1 is SGHRS and CDR2 YFSETQ. The CDR3 loop is CASSAGLNTEAFF. DNA for the CDR3: TGCGCCAGCAGCGCGGGCCTGAACACTGAAGCTTTCTTT.